Included here is one T cell receptor beta chain sequence, with context. Its specificity is unknown. This sample was taken from a study of neoadjuvant anti-PD-1 for oral cavity cancer. Study in general: Around day 43, patients without progression received a fourth nivolumab dose before surgery.

Time point: after neoadjuvant nivolumab, at surgical resection. No culture or expansion preceded analysis of these blood cells. Notes on the study in general: With a few patients per group, TCR findings need larger cohorts.

CDR3 length: 15 amino acids. The germline gives CDR1 MDHEN, CDR2 SYDVKM. With 10 bases clipped from V and 2 bases from J, the junction kept 11 bases outside the gene matches. Profiling relied on immunoSEQ multiplex PCR, and the TCRdb table lists in-frame clones only, not all of them. The repertoire holds some 14,000 clones, with around 76% as singletons. The sequence came from a person aged 35 to 85 with oral cavity squamous cell carcinoma. This sequence joins TRBV28 and TRBJ1-2; 9 bases match TRBD1. Material: PBMCs, obtained after nivolumab (anti-PD-1) treatment. The CDR3 spells CATKGQGEYNYGYTF. The CDR3 bases are TGTGCCACGAAGGGACAGGGAGAGTACAACTATGGCTACACCTTC.